This passage covers 20 T cell receptor beta chains from one sample sequenced in a study of cytomegalovirus exposure and HLA in healthy donors. Use of 60 Vbeta and 13 Jbeta primers characterized the PCR. Profiled with immunoSEQ multiplex PCR; TCRdb holds only in-frame clones, not every one. This table holds about 160,000 clones, just under 80% found once. Sequencing was performed on PBMCs. Source of these receptors: a woman between 45 and 65 years old in good health and CMV-seronegative.

The V and J genes are TRBV28 and TRBJ2-7, with TRBD2 as a possible D gene (7 bases). This CDR3 is built from 17 residues. Trimming removed 2 bases at V and 6 bases at J, with 23 bases between. Germline V gives CDR1 MDHEN, CDR2 SYDVKM. CDR3 sequence (DNA): TGTGCCAGCAGTTTAGGGGGAGGGGGGGCGAGCACTAGCGAGCAGTACTTC. This sequence encodes CASSLGGGGASTSEQYF. The variable domain in full, with the rest retrieved from reference TRBV28 and TRBJ2-7, is DVKVTQSSRYLVKRTGEKVFLECVQDMDHENMFWYRQDPGLGLRLIYFSYDVKMKEKGDIPEGYSVSREKKERFSLILESASTNQTSMYLCASSLGGGGASTSEQYFGPGTRLTVT.

Worth noting for this clone: The sample carries other DNA sequences with the same CDR3. The CDR3 is CASSPGDYGYTF. CDR3 nucleotide sequence: TGTGCCAGCAGCCCGGGTGACTATGGCTACACCTTC. The chain uses TRBV28 and TRBJ1-2; no definite D call. Between the trimmed V and J ends, which lost 6 bases and 3 bases, there was a span of 8 bases. This CDR3 has 12 residues. Germline CDR1 and CDR2: MDHEN and SYDVKM.

The chain is built from TRBV19 and TRBJ2-1; D possibly corresponds to TRBD1 (7 bases). CDR3 length: 16 residues. Trimming shortened V by 1 base and J by 9 bases, and 19 bases separated the two germline ends. Germline-derived CDR1 and CDR2 are LNHDA and SQIVND (reference sequence). In DNA form, the CDR3 reads TGTGCCAGTAGTATAGTAGGCCAGGGGGGCTTGGGTGAGCAGTTCTTC. Protein: CASSIVGQGGLGEQFF. The variable domain in full, with the rest retrieved from reference TRBV19 and TRBJ2-1, is DGGITQSPKYLFRKEGQNVTLSCEQNLNHDAMYWYRQDPGQGLRLIYYSQIVNDFQKGDIAEGYSVSREKKESFPLTVTSAQKNPTAFYLCASSIVGQGGLGEQFFGPGTRLTVL.

V gene TRBV28 combines with J gene TRBJ1-2; TRBD1 is a possible D gene (5 bases). Trimming pared 2 bases from V and 4 bases from J, leaving 14 bases between. Looked up from germline, CDR1 is MDHEN and CDR2 is SYDVKM. The CDR3 is 15 residues long. The CDR3 protein is CASSLNGAGGYGYTF. DNA for the CDR3: TGTGCCAGCAGTTTAAATGGAGCGGGGGGCTATGGCTACACCTTC.

This CDR3 is CTSSQDRLYNEQFF. DNA for the CDR3: TGCACCAGCAGCCAGGACAGACTCTACAATGAGCAGTTCTTC. V gene TRBV1 combines with J gene TRBJ2-1; the table assigns TRBD1, which was not confirmed against the DNA. TRBV1 is shown as a pseudogene. This CDR3 spans 14 amino acids.

The chain has TRBV5-4 and TRBJ2-5, with 9 bases aligning to TRBD1. The trim removed 6 bases at V and 4 bases at J, leaving 7 bases unmatched. CDR3 length: 14 residues. Germline loops: CDR1 SGHNT, CDR2 YYREEE (reference sequence). CDR3 sequence (DNA): TGTGCCAGCACGACCGGGACAGGGAGAGAGACCCAGTACTTC. This codes for CASTTGTGRETQYF.

V gene TRBV28 combines with J gene TRBJ1-1, with 9 bases aligning to TRBD1. V dropped 6 bases and J dropped 1; count of bases not matched to a gene: 3. The CDR3 length is 14 residues. CDR1 is MDHEN, CDR2 SYDVKM, per germline. The CDR3 DNA reads as TGTGCCAGCAGGGCACAGGGGGCGAACACTGAAGCTTTCTTT. It is translated as CASRAQGANTEAFF.

This rearrangement joins TRBV7-2 to TRBJ2-7; the D gene is possibly TRBD1 (6 bases). CDR1 SGHTA and CDR2 FQGNSA come from the germline V gene. Trimming removed 5 bases at V and 3 bases at J, with 8 bases between. The CDR3 has 12 residues. CDR3 sequence (DNA): TGTGCCAGCAGCAAGACAGGCTACGAGCAGTACTTC. The encoded protein is CASSKTGYEQYF.

The chain joins TRBV7-6 to TRBJ2-7, with D maybe TRBD2 (6 bases). The V gene lost 5 bases and the J gene lost 0 bases, with 11 bases spanning the gap. Germline V lookup: CDR1 SGHVS, CDR2 FNYEAQ. This CDR3 is built from 14 residues. The DNA of the CDR3 is TGTGCCAGCAGCCCCTCCGGGAGCTCCTACGAGCAGTACTTC. Its translation is CASSPSGSSYEQYF.

The V call is TRBV19, the J call TRBJ1-1; D might be TRBD1 (6 bases). Trimming pared 2 bases from V and 5 bases from J, leaving 12 bases between. CDR3 length equals 14 residues. Germline CDR1 and CDR2: LNHDA and SQIVND (reference sequence). CDR3 nucleotide sequence: TGTGCCAGTAGTATAAACAGGGCCCGGACTGAAGCTTTCTTT. Its protein is CASSINRARTEAFF.

The gene calls are TRBV7-2 and TRBJ2-3, with 9 bases aligning to TRBD2. V was pared by 6 bases and J by 3 bases, with 13 bases of the junction left unmatched. The CDR3 covers 17 residues. Germline V lookup: CDR1 SGHTA, CDR2 FQGNSA. The CDR3 coding sequence is TGTGCCAGCAGTTCACGGATGGCGGGGGGGCAGACAGATACGCAGTATTTT. Protein sequence: CASSSRMAGGQTDTQYF.

The chain employs TRBV27 and TRBJ1-1, with TRBD1 matching over 8 bases. Germline loops: CDR1 MNHEY, CDR2 SMNVEV (reference sequence). The V gene end was trimmed by 5 bases and the J gene end by 0 bases; junction bases not matched to a gene: 5. The length of the CDR3 is 15 residues. The DNA for the CDR3 is TGTGCCAGCAGTAGGGGACAGGTAATGAACACTGAAGCTTTCTTT. Its protein is CASSRGQVMNTEAFF.

This clone was recorded a few times. V and J are TRBV18 and TRBJ2-5; possibly TRBD2 for D (6 bases). V was trimmed by 3 bases and J by 3 bases, leaving 14 bases between them. The CDR3 spans 15 residues. Per germline, CDR1 KGHSH and CDR2 LQKENI. The CDR3 protein is CASSPGLIGEETQYF. For the CDR3, the DNA is TGTGCCAGCTCACCGGGACTTATAGGGGAAGAGACCCAGTACTTC. Drawing the rest from reference TRBV18 and TRBJ2-5, the complete variable domain is NAGVMQNPRHLVRRRGQEARLRCSPMKGHSHVYWYRQLPEEGLKFMVYLQKENIIDESGMPKERFSAEFPKEGPSILRIQQVVRGDSAAYFCASSPGLIGEETQYFGPGTRLLVL.

The rearrangement uses TRBV7-7 and TRBJ2-2, with a possible D match to TRBD1 (6 bases). The germline V gene has CDR1 SSHAT and CDR2 FNYEAQ (reference sequence). The CDR3 is 14 amino acids. With 1 base removed from V and 5 bases from J, the gap between germline ends came to 8 bases. The CDR3: CASSLDRETGELFF. CDR3 bases: TGTGCCAGCAGCTTAGACAGGGAGACCGGGGAGCTGTTTTTT.

This clone has a handful of counts. Other DNA sequences in the sample encode the same CDR3. The V gene is TRBV2, the J gene TRBJ2-7, with 8 positions matching TRBD1. V dropped 4 bases and J dropped 4; count of bases not matched to a gene: 0. CDR1 is SNHLY, CDR2 FYNNEI, per germline. There are 12 residues in the CDR3. The CDR3 loop is CASSGQGYEQYF. CDR3 DNA: TGTGCCAGCAGTGGACAGGGGTACGAGCAGTACTTC.

As concerns this clone: The junction differs from germline at one of its ends, possibly a read error. The chain couples TRBV5-1 to TRBJ1-1; D may be TRBD1 (6 bases). CDR3 length: 14 amino acids. Germline loops: CDR1 SGHRS, CDR2 YFSETQ. This CDR3 reads CASSLDREFGETFF. In nucleotides, the CDR3 is TGCGCCAGCAGCTTGGACAGGGAGTTTGGTGAAACTTTCTTT.

The rearrangement links TRBV19 to TRBJ2-2; a weak D match, TRBD1 (8 bases). The germline CDR1 and CDR2 sequences are LNHDA and SQIVND (reference sequence). The ends were cut back, 7 bases at V and 4 bases at J, with 13 bases in the middle. The CDR3 is 14 amino acids. The CDR3 DNA sequence: TGTGCCAGTACTAACAGGGGGGGCACCGGGGAGCTGTTTTTT. Its translation: CASTNRGGTGELFF.

A few counts support this clone. The chain links TRBV10-3 to TRBJ2-3; 10 nucleotides line up with TRBD2. The CDR3 has 14 residues. V dropped 8 bases and J dropped 1; count of bases not matched to a gene: 3. Germline V gene data show CDR1 as ENHRY and CDR2 as SYGVKD. The CDR3 region has the DNA TGTGCCATCCTAGCGGGGGACCGCACAGATACGCAGTATTTT. This codes for CAILAGDRTDTQYF.

V and J are TRBV28 and TRBJ2-7, with TRBD1 identical over 8 bases. Per the germline V gene, CDR1 is MDHEN and CDR2 is SYDVKM. V dropped 7 bases and J dropped 4; count of bases not matched to a gene: 9. The CDR3 is 14 amino acids. This chain's CDR3 is CASTRAGGVYEQYF. CDR3 bases: TGTGCCAGCACTCGGGCAGGGGGCGTGTACGAGCAGTACTTC. Full variable domain (outside the CDR3, taken from reference TRBV28 and TRBJ2-7): DVKVTQSSRYLVKRTGEKVFLECVQDMDHENMFWYRQDPGLGLRLIYFSYDVKMKEKGDIPEGYSVSREKKERFSLILESASTNQTSMYLCASTRAGGVYEQYFGPGTRLTVT.

This rearrangement joins TRBV25-1 to TRBJ2-7; a possible D gene is TRBD1 (5 bases). The V and J ends lost 3 bases and 0 bases respectively, with 12 bases between them. This CDR3 is built from 15 residues. CDR1 MGHDK and CDR2 SYGVNS come from the germline V gene. DNA for the CDR3: TGTGCCAGCAGTGATTCCAGGGTTAGCTCCTACGAGCAGTACTTC. Translating it yields CASSDSRVSSYEQYF.